This T cell receptor (beta chain) was obtained from a study of long-term antiretroviral therapy in people with HIV (dated 2022 in TCRdb). A note on the overall study: The earliest samples were collected roughly a decade before the 2015 WHO recommendation for immediate ART, at a time when ART was usually postponed until CD4 counts fell. A retrospective serial study tested whether changes in peripheral blood TRB repertoire composition and diversity were associated with ART initiation and durable HIV suppression. From over 25 adults with confirmed HIV infection, the cohort provided 150 to 200 cryopreserved PBMC samples, gathered serially across a mean of around six years (range 1-12). Of the approximately 30 participants with HIV, 10 to 11 were female. No cross-contamination during QIAcube processing turned up in test extractions that ran a monoclonal T-cell line alongside 33 polyclonal samples. Overall study results and their limits: Compared with controls, HIV repertoires had narrower CDR3 length ranges, and the network structure pointed to an antigen-experienced repertoire that shifted only slightly toward naive after ART. Since PBMC availability was limited, sequencing covered only the TCR beta chain, with no alpha chain pairing. Starting ART was linked to a significant rise in TRB diversity, yet even after long-term ART the diversity remained significantly lower than in transplant donor controls. Unsorted PBMC were profiled instead of sorted CD4+ and CD8+ T cells because pre-ART samples had limited cell numbers. No data were available on ART adherence, viral resistance or therapy changes, limiting inferences about post-ART repertoire changes. The samples were dated from about 2003 to 2017, and the ART regimens that were used may be less effective than current ART regimens. At every time point, the repertoire was dominated by expanded TRB clones first identified before ART initiation, although this dominance fluctuated and, in many PLHIV, declined after ART.

To be included, a participant needed at least one PBMC sample from before ART initiation plus at least two post-ART samples. Every participant with HIV received treatment in the United States of America. Before DNA extraction, cryopreserved samples of about 1-10 million PBMC were thawed and washed. At the time of the earliest PBMC sample for each participant with HIV, ages ranged from 23 to 54 years. PBMC samples were contributed by each participant from 1-4 timepoints before ART initiation and 2-8 timepoints after ART initiation, with a median of 7 samples. Serial HIV viral load, CD4+ T-cell count, ART history and demographic data were obtained for every participant. A Qiagen kit on a QIAcube was used to extract genomic DNA from unsorted PBMC, with samples processed in batches of 12. CDR1 and CDR2 are drawn from the germline V gene: MGHRA, YSYEKL. The junction shows trimming of 1 base on V and 10 bases on J, plus 13 bases between the germline ends. The CDR3 numbers 14 residues from cysteine through phenylalanine. The CDR3 DNA has 42 bases and is translated from base 1.

Turning to this clone: It has no known antigen specificity. No base quality values were provided; no much bigger clone lies one nucleotide off.

The immunoSEQ hsTCRB v3.0 assay was used at survey level resolution for TRB variable region sequencing. The targeted TRB sequencing depth was roughly 40,000-55,000 T-cell genomes per sample. TRB libraries were pooled and sequenced on an Illumina MiSeq using a v3 150-cycle kit. For the original study's pipeline: Analysis of repertoires was carried out in R inside a reproducible Nextflow workflow spanning QC, data transformation and analysis. LymphoSeq2, an R package for exploring AIRR-Seq data, was used to implement the custom analyses. A handful of samples that produced fewer than 5000 total TRB sequences were removed, so 150 to 200 HIV repertoires were analyzed. Among the 180 to 200 retained HIV repertoires, 55 to 60 were collected before ART initiation and 129 after ART initiation. Each repertoire was downsampled to 5000 TRB nucleotide sequences, and summary statistics were averaged across 100 downsampling iterations. TRB sequences were retained for analysis only if CDR3 regions of at least seven amino acids were present. Diversity was measured with a Shannon entropy-derived clonality score and the Gini coefficient. Repertoire networks linked the top 5000 CDR3 amino acid sequences whenever two sequences differed by an edit distance of one. Antigen specificity groups and MHC restriction were predicted for TRB CDR3 amino acid sequences with GLIPH2. To flag known associations with CMV, EBV, HIV or tissue antigens, CDR3 amino acid sequences were compared against VDJdb and McPAS-TCR. Pre-ART, post-ART and control groups were compared with Wilcoxon signed-rank tests and Holm-Bonferroni correction. This immuneACCESS table, as held by TCRdb, lists in-frame sequences with V and J called but not all clones. Of the missing ones, under half trace to an unresolved V gene in checked studies; the others have no known cause. Clone size and V and J calls were adopted from that table, with D and trimming inferred from the DNA. The sample table holds tens of thousands of clones, of which roughly 91% were seen once. The ten largest clones represent about 9% of the sample.

Source: unsorted PBMCs, taken 0.2 years before starting antiretroviral therapy. The sequence links TRBV4-1 to TRBJ1-4; the best D guess is TRBD1, with 5 bases matching. This TCR was sampled from a man aged 18 to 30 with HIV. The DNA sequence is as follows: TGCGCCAGCAGCCAAGGAGCAGGGTTGGGAAAACTGTTTTTT. Protein translation: CASSQGAGLGKLFF.